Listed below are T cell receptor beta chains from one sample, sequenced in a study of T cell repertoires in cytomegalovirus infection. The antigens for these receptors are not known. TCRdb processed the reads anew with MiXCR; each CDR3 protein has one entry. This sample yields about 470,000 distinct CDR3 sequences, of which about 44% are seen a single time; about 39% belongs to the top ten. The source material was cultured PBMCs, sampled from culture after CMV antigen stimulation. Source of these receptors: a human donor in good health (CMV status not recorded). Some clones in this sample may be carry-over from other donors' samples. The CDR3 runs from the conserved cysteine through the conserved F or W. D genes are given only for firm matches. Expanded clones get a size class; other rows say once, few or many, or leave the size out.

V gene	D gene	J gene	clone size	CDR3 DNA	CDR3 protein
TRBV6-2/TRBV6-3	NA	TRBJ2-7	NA	TGTGCCAGCAGTCCACGGACAAAACCTAACGAGCAGTACTTC	CASSPRTKPNEQYF
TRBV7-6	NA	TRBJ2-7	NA	TGTGCCAGCAGCTCAGCTCGTGGAGGGACAGACGAGCAGTACTTC	CASSSARGGTDEQYF
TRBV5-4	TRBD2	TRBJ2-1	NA	TGTGCCAGCAGCAGCAGGACTAGCAATGTTGGGCGGGAGCAGTTCTTC	CASSSRTSNVGREQFF
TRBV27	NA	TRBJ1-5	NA	TGTGCCAGCAGTTTTGGGGTCGGCAATCAGCCCCAGCATTTT	CASSFGVGNQPQHF
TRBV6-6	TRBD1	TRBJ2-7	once	TGTGCCAGCAGTTACTCGTCAGCGGGACAGGGGGCCTACGAGCAGTACTTC	CASSYSSAGQGAYEQYF
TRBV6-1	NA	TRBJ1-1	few	TGTGCCAGCAGGGCAAACACTGAAGCTTTCTTT	CASRANTEAFF
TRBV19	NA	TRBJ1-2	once	TGTGCCAGTAGTGAACAGGGTCGGGATGGCTACACCTTC	CASSEQGRDGYTF
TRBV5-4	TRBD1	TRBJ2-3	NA	TGTGCCAGCAGCCCACGGACAGGGGGCCCCACAGATACGCAGTATTTT	CASSPRTGGPTDTQYF
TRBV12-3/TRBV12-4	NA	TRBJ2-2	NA	TGTGCCACCCAGACAGACTACACCGGGGAGCTGTTTTTT	CATQTDYTGELFF
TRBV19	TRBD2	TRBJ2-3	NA	TGTGCCAGTAGTACGACTAGCGGGAGGTGGGATACGCAGTATTTT	CASSTTSGRWDTQYF
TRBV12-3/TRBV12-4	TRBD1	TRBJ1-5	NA	TGTGCCAGCAGTCCACAGGGGGACGGTCAGCCCCAGCATTTT	CASSPQGDGQPQHF
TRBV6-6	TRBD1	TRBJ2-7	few	TGTGCCAGCATTGCAACCGGGACAGGCTACGAGCAGTACTTC	CASIATGTGYEQYF
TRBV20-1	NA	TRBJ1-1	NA	TGCAGTGCTTACAGGGCGAACACTGAAGCTTTCTTT	CSAYRANTEAFF
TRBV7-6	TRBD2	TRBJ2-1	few	TGTGCCAGCAGCTTAGCTAGCGGGAGGGCCAATGAGCAGTTCTTC	CASSLASGRANEQFF
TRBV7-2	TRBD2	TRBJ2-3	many	TGTGCCAGCAGCACGACTAGCGGGGGGGGTGGCACAGATACGCAGTATTTT	CASSTTSGGGGTDTQYF
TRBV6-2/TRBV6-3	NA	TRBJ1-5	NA	TGTGCCAGCAGTGCCCGCGCAGGGGCTCTTATGGCCCAGCATTTT	CASSARAGALMAQHF
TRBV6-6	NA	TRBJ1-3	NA	TGTGCCAGCACTGAGACGAACGGAAACACCATATATTTT	CASTETNGNTIYF
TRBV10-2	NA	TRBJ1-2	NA	TGCGCCAGCAGTTGGAAGGCGGGCTATGGCTACACCTTC	CASSWKAGYGYTF
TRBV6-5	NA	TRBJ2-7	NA	TGTGCCAGCAGTTACTCCGGCCCCGGGGGAGTCGAGCAGTACTTC	CASSYSGPGGVEQYF
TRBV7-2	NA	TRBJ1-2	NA	TGTGCCAGCAGCTTCGACAGGTCGACGATCTATGGCTACACCTTC	CASSFDRSTIYGYTF
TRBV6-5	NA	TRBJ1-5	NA	TGTGCCAGCAGTTCCCAGCTCAATCAGCCCCAGCATTTT	CASSSQLNQPQHF
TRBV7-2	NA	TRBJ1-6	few	TGTGCCAGCAGCTTAGGCATGAGGGGTTCACCCCTCCACTTT	CASSLGMRGSPLHF
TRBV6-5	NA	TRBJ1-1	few	TGTGCCAGCAGTTACTCGAGAGGAAGGGAAGCTTTCTTT	CASSYSRGREAFF
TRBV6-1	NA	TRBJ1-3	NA	TGTGCCAGCAGGACACAGGCCTCTGGAAACACCATATATTTT	CASRTQASGNTIYF
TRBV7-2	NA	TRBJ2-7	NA	TGTGCCAGCAGCTTTGGCGGAAACTACGAGCAGTACTTC	CASSFGGNYEQYF
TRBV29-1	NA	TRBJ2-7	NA	TGCAGCGTTGAAATGGGTAGGGGAATGGGGCAGTACTTC	CSVEMGRGMGQYF
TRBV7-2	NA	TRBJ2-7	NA	TGTGCCAGCAGCTTACAGGGAAACGAGCAGTACTTC	CASSLQGNEQYF
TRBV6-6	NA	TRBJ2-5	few	TGTGCCAGCAGGGACAGCTTCCAAGAGACCCAGTACTTC	CASRDSFQETQYF
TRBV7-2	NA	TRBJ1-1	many	TGTGCCAGCAGCTCCCCACCAGGGGAGGGGACTGAAGCTTTCTTT	CASSSPPGEGTEAFF
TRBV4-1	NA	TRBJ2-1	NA	TGCGCCAGCAGCCCCGGTAGTAAAGAGCAGTTCTTC	CASSPGSKEQFF
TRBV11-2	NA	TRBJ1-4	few	TGTGCCAGCAGCCCCCCAGGAACTAATGAAAAACTGTTTTTT	CASSPPGTNEKLFF
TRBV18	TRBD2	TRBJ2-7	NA	TGTGCCAGCTCACCGGGACTAGCGGGAGCTTCTGGGTCCTACGAGCAGTACTTC	CASSPGLAGASGSYEQYF
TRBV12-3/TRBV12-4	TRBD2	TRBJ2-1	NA	TGTGCCAGCAGTTTAGTTCTAGCGGGACTTCAATCCTACAATGAGCAGTTCTTC	CASSLVLAGLQSYNEQFF
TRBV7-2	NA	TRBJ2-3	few	TGTGCCAGCAGCTTATCAGCGACGGCCGCCGAAGATACGCAGTATTTT	CASSLSATAAEDTQYF
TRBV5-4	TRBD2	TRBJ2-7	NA	TGTGCCAGCAGGAACCGACTAGCGGGGGGCCAGGACGAGCAGTACTTC	CASRNRLAGGQDEQYF
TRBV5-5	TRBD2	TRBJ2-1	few	TGTGCCAGCAGCAACCTAGCGGGATACAATGAGCAGTTCTTC	CASSNLAGYNEQFF
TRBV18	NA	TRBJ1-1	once	TGTGCCAGCTCAGCGGGCCCTTCGAGGGCAGCTTTCTTT	CASSAGPSRAAFF
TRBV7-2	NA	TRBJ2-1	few	TGTGCCAGCAGCTTACGGACGAGGAACAATGAGCAGTTCTTC	CASSLRTRNNEQFF
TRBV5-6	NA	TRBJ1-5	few	TGTGCCAGCAGCTTGGGCGGTTTTATTAATAGCAATCAGCCCCAGCATTTT	CASSLGGFINSNQPQHF
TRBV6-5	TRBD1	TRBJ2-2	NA	TGTGCCAGCATGGGAACTGAGTATGGGACAGGGGGATTCATCGGGGAGCTGTTTTTT	CASMGTEYGTGGFIGELFF
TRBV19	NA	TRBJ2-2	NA	TGTGCCAGTAGTAAGCCCGGGGACACCGGGGAGCTGTTTTTT	CASSKPGDTGELFF
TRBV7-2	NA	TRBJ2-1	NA	TGTGCCAGCAGCTCTAGGGGCTATAGCTCCTACAATGAGCAGTTCTTC	CASSSRGYSSYNEQFF
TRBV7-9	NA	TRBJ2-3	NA	TGTGCCAGCAGCCCATCTGAAGAGGATACGCAGTATTTT	CASSPSEEDTQYF
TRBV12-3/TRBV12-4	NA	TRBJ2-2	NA	TGTGCCAGCAGCCCCCTCTTGCAGGGAGTAAGGACCGGGGAGCTGTTTTTT	CASSPLLQGVRTGELFF
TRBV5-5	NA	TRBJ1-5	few	TGTGCCAGCAGCTTGGATCTAGGGTTCAATCAGCCCCAGCATTTT	CASSLDLGFNQPQHF
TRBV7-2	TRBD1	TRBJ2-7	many	TGTGCCAGCAGCTTAGTCGTGACAGGGGTGTACGAGCAGTACTTC	CASSLVVTGVYEQYF